This T cell receptor beta chain is from a study of T cell changes during pregnancy in multiple sclerosis. Sequencing used immunoSEQ multiplex PCR; TCRdb keeps in-frame clones, though not all of them. This table has over 60,000 clones, 91% appearing once. Sequenced material: peripheral blood, taken in the third trimester of pregnancy. This receptor was identified in a female donor in good health, enrolled as a control in a pregnancy study.

CDR3: CSVEAWRRNYNEQFF. CDR3 DNA: TGCAGCGTTGAAGCTTGGCGGCGGAACTACAATGAGCAGTTCTTC. The J gene is TRBJ2-1, the V gene TRBV29-1; D remains ambiguous. CDR3 length: 15 residues. With 1 base removed from V and 3 bases from J, the gap between germline ends came to 13 bases. CDR1 is SQVTM and CDR2 is ANQGSEA in the germline V gene.